The subject of this entry is one T cell receptor (beta chain). V gave up 2 bases and J gave up 7 bases, with 14 bases separating them. CDR1 is SNHLY and CDR2 is FYNNEI in the germline V gene. This CDR3 contains 15 residues. Patients of the Seattle cohort, enrolled during active infection, were followed longitudinally. This sample was taken from a study of blood T cell repertoires in COVID-19. At the level of the study: Samples of COVID-19 (acute and convalescent) were obtained from the United States, Italy and Spain. T cells, B-cell-depleted T cells, or PBMCs provided the cDNA or gDNA that served as material.

The repertoire was sequenced with immunoSEQ multiplex PCR; TCRdb's copy has only in-frame clones and lacks some. The table records 150,000 to 200,000 clones, about four fifths of them present only once. The TCR was taken from a woman aged 80 or older with COVID-19, enrolled during active disease. Specimen: peripheral blood. This sequence joins TRBV2 and TRBJ1-4; D is unclear. CDR3 sequence (DNA): TGTGCCAGCAGTGAACTGTACGGGGAAGGTGAAAAACTGTTTTTT. Its translation is CASSELYGEGEKLFF.